This TCR beta chain was profiled in a study of graft-versus-host responses after intestinal transplantation. Study observations and caveats: Those patients showing graft-donor T cell macrochimerism displayed high graft-versus-host to host-versus-graft clonal ratios in allografts.

With regard to this clone: Its specificity is not known.

V dropped 5 bases and J dropped 3; count of bases not matched to a gene: 5. This CDR3 has 14 residues. Germline loops: CDR1 LNHDA, CDR2 SQIVND (reference sequence). This table comes from immunoSEQ multiplex PCR, and its TCRdb copy is limited to in-frame clones, with some not included. This sample yields fewer than 100,000 clones, of which more than 70% are seen a single time; approximately 1.4% belongs to the top ten. The source is a human patient who received an intestinal transplant, so some T cells may come from the graft donor. The sequencing used PBMCs, collected 255 days after intestinal transplant. The rearrangement joins TRBV19 to TRBJ2-7, with 9 bases fitting TRBD1. The CDR3 is CASSPWDRVYEQYF. DNA for the CDR3: TGTGCCAGTAGTCCGTGGGACAGGGTCTACGAGCAGTACTTC.